This T cell receptor beta chain was profiled in a study of shared clonotypes between healthy human individuals. The study's findings and limits: In having few donors, the study represented limited genetic and exposure-history diversity.

TCRdb's table, derived via immunoSEQ multiplex PCR, lists solely in-frame clones and lacks some. In the table there are 2 million to 2.5 million clones, approximately 94% of which are singletons. Per germline, CDR1 LGHNA and CDR2 YSLEER. The germline V and J ends were trimmed by 1 base and 12 bases, with 13 bases remaining between them. The CDR3 is 13 residues long. Turning to this clone: As yet, its antigen is unknown.

This TCR was recovered from a man aged 18-30 years in good health. The specimen was naive CD4+ T cells sorted from blood. Subset given: CD45RA+ positively selected. The chain links TRBV4-3 to TRBJ2-1; no firm D call. CDR3 loop: CASSQVIRDGQFF. The CDR3 bases are TGCGCCAGCAGCCAAGTTATAAGGGATGGGCAGTTCTTC.